The 12 T cell receptor beta chains listed next were all sequenced from one sample in a study of cytotoxic CD8 clonotypes in ibrutinib-treated CLL. Clones were sequenced by immunoSEQ multiplex PCR, and TCRdb holds only the in-frame ones, with some missing. Seen here are about 140,000 clones, approximately 77% observed once, and the top ten hold approximately 27%. Here the sequenced sample was PBMCs, taken after 12 months of ibrutinib treatment. Every receptor here comes from a human donor with chronic lymphocytic leukemia.

This clone was seen a few times. The V call is TRBV27, the J call TRBJ1-6; D gene unclear. From germline, CDR1 is MNHEY and CDR2 SMNVEV (reference sequence). The CDR3 sequence is 13 residues long. V lost 4 bases, J lost 14 bases, and 15 bases lay in between. The CDR3 sequence: CASSSDRGLTLHF. The DNA for the CDR3 is TGTGCCAGCAGTTCAGACCGCGGTTTAACCCTCCACTTT.

The chain combines TRBV7-8 with TRBJ2-7; no reliable D call. Trimming pared 5 bases from V and 9 bases from J, leaving 11 bases between. The V gene's germline CDR1 is SGHVS and CDR2 FQNEAQ. CDR3 size: 11 residues. CDR3 nucleotide sequence: TGTGCCAGCAGCACCTGGGAAGGGCAGTACTTC. The encoded protein is CASSTWEGQYF.

The rearrangement joins TRBV6-5 to TRBJ1-2; no firm D call. This CDR3 has 14 residues. Trimming pared 2 bases from V and 7 bases from J, leaving 14 bases between. Germline V gene data show CDR1 as MNHEY and CDR2 as SVGAGI. The CDR3 sequence: CASSYRLSNTGYTF. CDR3 DNA: TGTGCCAGCAGTTACAGACTTTCTAATACTGGCTACACCTTC.

A single count supports this clone. The chain has TRBV11-2 and TRBJ1-1, with TRBD1 matching 7 bases. Looked up from germline, CDR1 is SGHAT and CDR2 is FQNNGV. The CDR3 runs to 17 residues. Trimming at V came to 3 bases and at J to 5 bases, leaving 15 bases not matched to a gene. DNA of the CDR3: TGTGCCAGCAGCTTTGGCCGGGACAGCCTGGTAGTAACTGAAGCTTTCTTT. Translation gives CASSFGRDSLVVTEAFF.

This clone appeared once. The gene calls are TRBV18 and TRBJ2-1; TRBD1 aligns across 7 bases. CDR1 is KGHSH, CDR2 LQKENI, per germline. This CDR3 comprises 13 residues. The V segment lost 3 bases and the J segment 9 bases; nucleotides outside the gene matches: 5. CDR3 sequence reads: CASSPGTDREQFF. The CDR3 region has the DNA TGTGCCAGCTCACCCGGGACAGATCGTGAGCAGTTCTTC.

This clone has more than one count but fewer than ten. The genes are TRBV10-1 and TRBJ1-5; D is unresolved. The CDR3 totals 12 residues. V was pared by 3 bases and J by 7 bases, with 7 bases between. Germline loops: CDR1 WNHNN, CDR2 SYGVQD (reference sequence). DNA of the CDR3: TGCGCCAGCAGTGATCTCTTACAGCCCCAGCATTTT. Its protein product is CASSDLLQPQHF.

On this clone itself: At one end the junction does not follow the germline gene, possibly because of a read error. The chain links TRBV11-2 to TRBJ2-7; D not certain. The CDR3 length is 11 residues. The germline CDR1 and CDR2 sequences are SGHAT and FQNNGV. This CDR3 reads CASSADRHQAF. Here the CDR3 DNA reads TGTGCCAGCAGCGCCGACCGACATCAGGCCTTC.

This chain uses TRBV28 with TRBJ2-3, with D unresolved. This CDR3 is 12 amino acids long. Germline V gives CDR1 MDHEN, CDR2 SYDVKM. Trimming took 4 bases from V and 4 from J, leaving 6 bases between them. CDR3 sequence: CASSSEADTQYF. The CDR3 DNA sequence: TGTGCCAGCAGTTCAGAGGCAGATACGCAGTATTTT. Variable domain in full (rest from reference TRBV28 and TRBJ2-3): DVKVTQSSRYLVKRTGEKVFLECVQDMDHENMFWYRQDPGLGLRLIYFSYDVKMKEKGDIPEGYSVSREKKERFSLILESASTNQTSMYLCASSSEADTQYFGPGTRLTVL.

V gene TRBV6-6 combines with J gene TRBJ2-7; no clear D gene. Per germline, CDR1 MNHNY and CDR2 SVGAGI (reference sequence). The CDR3 spans 13 residues. Deletions cut 4 bases from V and 7 bases from J, with 14 bases between. The CDR3 reads CASSFGQHGEQYF. The CDR3 bases are TGTGCCAGCAGTTTTGGGCAGCACGGGGAGCAGTACTTC.

In its sample, this clone was seen a few times. The chain couples TRBV20-1 to TRBJ1-1; no firm D call. This CDR3 is 11 amino acids long. In germline, CDR1 is DFQATT, CDR2 SNEGSKA (reference sequence). V lost 6 bases to trimming and J lost 7 bases, with 12 bases between them. The CDR3 region has the DNA TGCAGTGCGGGAGATGGGCATGAAGCTTTCTTT. Amino acids: CSAGDGHEAFF.

This clone was seen just once. The V and J genes are TRBV19 and TRBJ1-2; D is unclear. V was shortened by 0 bases and J by 0 bases, with 8 bases between the two germline ends. The CDR3 is made up of 15 amino acids. The germline gives CDR1 LNHDA, CDR2 SQIVND (reference sequence). Written as DNA, the CDR3 is TGTGCCAGTAGTATAGATCAGCCAGCTAACTATGGCTACACCTTC. Amino acids: CASSIDQPANYGYTF. Drawing the rest from reference TRBV19 and TRBJ1-2, the complete variable domain is DGGITQSPKYLFRKEGQNVTLSCEQNLNHDAMYWYRQDPGQGLRLIYYSQIVNDFQKGDIAEGYSVSREKKESFPLTVTSAQKNPTAFYLCASSIDQPANYGYTFGSGTRLTVV.

This chain connects TRBV27 to TRBJ2-7; tentatively, D is TRBD2 (5 bases). Trimming left V 4 bases short and J 7 bases short, with 8 bases between. The CDR3 has 11 amino acids. Germline V gene lookup returns CDR1 MNHEY and CDR2 SMNVEV (reference sequence). The CDR3 nucleotides are TGTGCCAGCAGTTCCCGCGGGGAGCAGTACTTC. Its protein product is CASSSRGEQYF.